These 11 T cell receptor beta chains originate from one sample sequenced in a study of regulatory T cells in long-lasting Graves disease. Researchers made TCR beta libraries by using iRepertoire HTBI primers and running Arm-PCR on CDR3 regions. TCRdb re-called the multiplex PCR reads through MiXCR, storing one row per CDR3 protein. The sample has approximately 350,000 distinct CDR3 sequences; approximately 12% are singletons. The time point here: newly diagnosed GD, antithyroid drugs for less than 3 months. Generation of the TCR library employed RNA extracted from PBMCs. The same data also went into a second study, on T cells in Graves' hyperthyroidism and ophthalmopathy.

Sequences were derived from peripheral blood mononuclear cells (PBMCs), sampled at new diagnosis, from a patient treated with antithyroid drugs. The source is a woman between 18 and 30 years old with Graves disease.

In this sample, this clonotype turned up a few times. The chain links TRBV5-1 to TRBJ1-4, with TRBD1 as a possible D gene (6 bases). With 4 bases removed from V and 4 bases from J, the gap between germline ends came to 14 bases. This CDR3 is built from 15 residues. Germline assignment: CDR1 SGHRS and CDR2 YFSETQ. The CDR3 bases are TGCGCCAGCAGCCCCTCGGGACAAAATAATGAAAAACTGTTTTTT. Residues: CASSPSGQNNEKLFF. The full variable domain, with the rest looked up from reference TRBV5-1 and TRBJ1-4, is KAGVTQTPRYLIKTRGQQVTLSCSPISGHRSVSWYQQTPGQGLQFLFEYFSETQRNKGNFPGRFSGRQFSNSRSEMNVSTLELGDSALYLCASSPSGQNNEKLFFGSGTQLSVL.

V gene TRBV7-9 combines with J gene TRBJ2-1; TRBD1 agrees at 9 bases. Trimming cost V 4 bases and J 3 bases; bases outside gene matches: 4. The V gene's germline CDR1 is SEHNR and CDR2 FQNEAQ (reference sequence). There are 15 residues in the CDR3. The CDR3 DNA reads TGTGCCAGCAGCTCCGGGACAGGGATCTACAATGAGCAGTTCTTC. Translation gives CASSSGTGIYNEQFF.

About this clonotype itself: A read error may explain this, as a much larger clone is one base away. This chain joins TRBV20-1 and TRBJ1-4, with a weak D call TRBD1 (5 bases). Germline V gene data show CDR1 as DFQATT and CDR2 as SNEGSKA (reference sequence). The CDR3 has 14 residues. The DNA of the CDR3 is TGCAGTGCTTATCAGGGAGCCGCTAATGAAGAACTGTTTTTT. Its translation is CSAYQGAANEELFF.

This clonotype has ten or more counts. The CDR3 nucleotides read TGTGCCAGCAGCTTAGACTTGGACGAGCAGTACTTC. Translation: CASSLDLDEQYF. V is TRBV7-2 and J is TRBJ2-7; D is uncertain. The length of the CDR3 is 12 residues. Between the trimmed V and J ends, which lost 1 base and 5 bases, there was a span of 6 bases. From germline, CDR1 is SGHTA and CDR2 FQGNSA.

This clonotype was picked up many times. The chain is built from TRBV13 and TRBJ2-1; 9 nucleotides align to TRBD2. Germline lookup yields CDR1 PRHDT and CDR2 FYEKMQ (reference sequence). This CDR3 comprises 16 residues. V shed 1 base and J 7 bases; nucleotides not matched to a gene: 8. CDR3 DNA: TGTGCCAGCAGCTTAGCGGGCGGGAGGGCCATGAATGAGCAGTTCTTC. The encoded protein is CASSLAGGRAMNEQFF.

This CDR3 reads CASSSHSPSTSQIIEQETQYF. The CDR3 DNA reads as TGTGCCAGCAGTTCACATTCCCCCTCGACTAGCCAAATTATCGAACAAGAGACCCAGTACTTC. The chain recombines TRBV6-2 or TRBV6-3 with TRBJ2-5; TRBD2 aligns across 7 bases. CDR1 is MNHEY, CDR2 SVGEGT, per germline. CDR3 length: 21 amino acids. J gave up 2 bases and V 4 bases, and 25 bases lay outside the gene matches.

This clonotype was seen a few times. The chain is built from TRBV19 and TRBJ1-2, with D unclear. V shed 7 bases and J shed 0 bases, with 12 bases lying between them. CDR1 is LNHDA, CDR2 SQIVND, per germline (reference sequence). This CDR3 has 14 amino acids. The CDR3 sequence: CASNSAQANYGYTF. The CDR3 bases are TGTGCCAGTAATTCGGCGCAGGCTAACTATGGCTACACCTTC.

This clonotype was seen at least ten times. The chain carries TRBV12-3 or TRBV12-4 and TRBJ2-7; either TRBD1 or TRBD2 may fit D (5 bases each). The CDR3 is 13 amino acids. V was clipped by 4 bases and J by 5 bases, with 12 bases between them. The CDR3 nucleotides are TGTGCCAGCAGTTATAGCCTGGGGGACGAGCAGTACTTC. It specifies CASSYSLGDEQYF.

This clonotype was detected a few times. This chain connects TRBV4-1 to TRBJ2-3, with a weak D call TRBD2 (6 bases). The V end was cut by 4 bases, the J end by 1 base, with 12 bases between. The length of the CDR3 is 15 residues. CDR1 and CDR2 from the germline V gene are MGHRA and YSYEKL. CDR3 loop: CASSREALGTDTQYF. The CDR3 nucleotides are TGCGCCAGCAGCCGGGAGGCCTTAGGCACAGATACGCAGTATTTT.

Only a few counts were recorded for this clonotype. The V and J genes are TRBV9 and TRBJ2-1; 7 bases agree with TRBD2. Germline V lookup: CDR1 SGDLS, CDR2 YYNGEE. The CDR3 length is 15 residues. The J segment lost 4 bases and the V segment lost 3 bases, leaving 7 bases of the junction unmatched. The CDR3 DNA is TGTGCCAGCAGCGCACCCGGGACTAAATACAATGAGCAGTTCTTC. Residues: CASSAPGTKYNEQFF.

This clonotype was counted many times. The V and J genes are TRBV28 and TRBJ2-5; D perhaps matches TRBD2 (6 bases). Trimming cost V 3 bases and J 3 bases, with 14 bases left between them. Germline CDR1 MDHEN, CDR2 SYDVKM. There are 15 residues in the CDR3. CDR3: CASSFYGSGEETQYF. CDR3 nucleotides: TGTGCCAGCAGTTTTTACGGGAGCGGAGAAGAGACCCAGTACTTC.